The clone carrying this T cell receptor (beta chain) was counted a few times. The target antigen is unknown. The sample belongs to a study of regulatory T cells in long-lasting Graves disease. The CDR3 spans 11 residues. Germline CDR1 is DFQATT and CDR2 is SNEGSKA (reference sequence). Deletions cut 4 bases from V and 11 bases from J, with 14 bases between. Study conclusions and caveats: Researchers reported studying only peripheral blood, not thyroid tissue. Preferential use of TRBV28, TRBJ1-2 and TRBJ2-5 was seen in persistent disease.

According to the study, TCR beta libraries were built with iRepertoire HTBI primers and CDR3-region Arm-PCR. TCRdb reprocessed the multiplex PCR reads with MiXCR, giving one entry per CDR3 protein. The table shows around 460,000 distinct CDR3 sequences, with approximately 22% occurring only once. Indicated time point: persistent/refractory GD, antithyroid drugs over 5 years with positive TRAb. From RNA extracted from PBMCs, the TCR library was made. Graves' disease was diagnosed by American Thyroid Association guidelines. The V call is TRBV20-1, the J call TRBJ1-1; perhaps TRBD1 as D (5 bases). This TCR was sampled from a female donor with Graves disease. The sequenced sample was peripheral blood mononuclear cells (PBMCs), obtained when the disease was refractory, from a patient treated with antithyroid drugs. The chain's CDR3 is CSAKFGGRAFF. The CDR3 DNA reads as TGCAGTGCTAAGTTTGGGGGTCGGGCTTTCTTT.